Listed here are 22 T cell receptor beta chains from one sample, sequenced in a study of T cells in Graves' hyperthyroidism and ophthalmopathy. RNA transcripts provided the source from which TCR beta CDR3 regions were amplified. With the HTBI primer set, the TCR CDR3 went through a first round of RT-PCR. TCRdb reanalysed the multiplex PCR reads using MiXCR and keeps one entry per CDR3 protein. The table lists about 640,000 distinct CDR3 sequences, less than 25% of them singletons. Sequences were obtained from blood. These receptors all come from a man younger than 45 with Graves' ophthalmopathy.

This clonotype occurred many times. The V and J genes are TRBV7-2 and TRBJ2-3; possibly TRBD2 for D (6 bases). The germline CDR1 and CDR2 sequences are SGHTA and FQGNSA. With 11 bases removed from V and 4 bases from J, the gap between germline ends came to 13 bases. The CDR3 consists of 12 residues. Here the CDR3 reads CASAGFADTQYF. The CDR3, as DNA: TGTGCCTCAGCGGGTTTCGCAGATACGCAGTATTTT.

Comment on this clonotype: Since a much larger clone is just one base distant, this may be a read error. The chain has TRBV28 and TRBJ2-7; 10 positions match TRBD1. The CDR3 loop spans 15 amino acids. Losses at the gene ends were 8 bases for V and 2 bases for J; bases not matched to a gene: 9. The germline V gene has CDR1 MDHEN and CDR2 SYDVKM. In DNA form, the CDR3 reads TGTGCCAGCGGGGGTCCGGGACAGGGGACCTACGAGCAGTACTTC. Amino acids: CASGGPGQGTYEQYF. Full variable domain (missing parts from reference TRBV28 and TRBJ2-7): DVKVTQSSRYLVKRTGEKVFLECVQDMDHENMFWYRQDPGLGLRLIYFSYDVKMKEKGDIPEGYSVSREKKERFSLILESASTNQTSMYLCASGGPGQGTYEQYFGPGTRLTVT.

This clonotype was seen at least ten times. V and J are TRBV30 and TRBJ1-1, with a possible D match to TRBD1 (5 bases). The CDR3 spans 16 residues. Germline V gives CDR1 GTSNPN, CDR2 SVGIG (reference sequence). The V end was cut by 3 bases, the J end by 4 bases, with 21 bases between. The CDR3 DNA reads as TGTGCCTGGAGGGGGGGAACAGCGGGCTTCGCCACTGAAGCTTTCTTT. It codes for CAWRGGTAGFATEAFF.

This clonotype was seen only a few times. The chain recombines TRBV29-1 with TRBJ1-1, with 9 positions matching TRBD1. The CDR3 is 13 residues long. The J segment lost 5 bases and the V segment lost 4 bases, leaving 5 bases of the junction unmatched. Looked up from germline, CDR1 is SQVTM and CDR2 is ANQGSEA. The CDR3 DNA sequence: TGCAGCGTTGTGGACAGGGGAAATACTGAAGCTTTCTTT. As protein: CSVVDRGNTEAFF.

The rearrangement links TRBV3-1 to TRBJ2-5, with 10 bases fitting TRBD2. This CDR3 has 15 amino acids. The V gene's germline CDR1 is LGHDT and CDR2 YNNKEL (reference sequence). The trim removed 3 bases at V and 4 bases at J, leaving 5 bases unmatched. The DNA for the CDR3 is TGTGCCAGCAGCCAGGCCCCTAGCGGGAGAGAGACCCAGTACTTC. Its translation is CASSQAPSGRETQYF.

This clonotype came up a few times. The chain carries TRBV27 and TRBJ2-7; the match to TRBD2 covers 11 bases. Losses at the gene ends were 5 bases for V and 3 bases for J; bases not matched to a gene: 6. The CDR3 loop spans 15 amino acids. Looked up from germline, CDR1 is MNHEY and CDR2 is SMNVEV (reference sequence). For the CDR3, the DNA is TGTGCCAGCAGTACCACTAGCGGGAGAGGCTACGAGCAGTACTTC. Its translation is CASSTTSGRGYEQYF.

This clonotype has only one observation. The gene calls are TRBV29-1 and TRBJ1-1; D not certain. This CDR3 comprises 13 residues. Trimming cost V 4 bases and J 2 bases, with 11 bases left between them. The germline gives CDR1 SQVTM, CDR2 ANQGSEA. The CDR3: CSVGLPVNTEAFF. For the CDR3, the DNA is TGCAGCGTTGGGCTACCGGTCAACACTGAAGCTTTCTTT.

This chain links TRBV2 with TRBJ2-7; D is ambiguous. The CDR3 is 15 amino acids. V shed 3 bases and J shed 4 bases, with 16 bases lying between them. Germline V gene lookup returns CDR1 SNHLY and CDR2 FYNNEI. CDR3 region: CASSDWSTKGYEQYF. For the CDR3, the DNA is TGTGCCAGCAGTGATTGGAGTACTAAAGGTTACGAGCAGTACTTC.

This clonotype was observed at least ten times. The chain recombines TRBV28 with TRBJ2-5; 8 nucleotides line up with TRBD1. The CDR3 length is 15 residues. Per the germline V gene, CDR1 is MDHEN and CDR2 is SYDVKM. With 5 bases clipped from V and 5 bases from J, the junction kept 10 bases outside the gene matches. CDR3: CASSGSDRVEETQYF. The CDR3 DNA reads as TGTGCCAGCAGTGGGTCGGACAGGGTCGAGGAGACCCAGTACTTC. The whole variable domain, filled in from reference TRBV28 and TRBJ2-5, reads DVKVTQSSRYLVKRTGEKVFLECVQDMDHENMFWYRQDPGLGLRLIYFSYDVKMKEKGDIPEGYSVSREKKERFSLILESASTNQTSMYLCASSGSDRVEETQYFGPGTRLLVL.

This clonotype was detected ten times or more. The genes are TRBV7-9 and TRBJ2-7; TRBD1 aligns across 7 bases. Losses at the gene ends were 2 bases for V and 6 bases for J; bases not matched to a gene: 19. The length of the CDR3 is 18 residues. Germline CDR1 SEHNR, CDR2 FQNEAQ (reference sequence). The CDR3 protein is CASSLIAYRGTGAGEQYF. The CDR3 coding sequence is TGTGCCAGCAGCTTAATTGCTTATAGGGGAACAGGGGCGGGCGAGCAGTACTTC. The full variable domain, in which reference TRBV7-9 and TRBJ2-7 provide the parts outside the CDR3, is DTGVSQNPRHKITKRGQNVTFRCDPISEHNRLYWYRQTLGQGPEFLTYFQNEAQLEKSRLLSDRFSAERPKGSFSTLEIQRTEQGDSAMYLCASSLIAYRGTGAGEQYFGPGTRLTVT.

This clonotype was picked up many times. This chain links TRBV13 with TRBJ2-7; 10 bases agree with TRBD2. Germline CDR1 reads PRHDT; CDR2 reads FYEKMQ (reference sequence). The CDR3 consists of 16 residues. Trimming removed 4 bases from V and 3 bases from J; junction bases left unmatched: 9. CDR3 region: CASSSRLAGGHYEQYF. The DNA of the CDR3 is TGTGCCAGCAGCTCCCGTTTAGCGGGAGGCCACTACGAGCAGTACTTC.

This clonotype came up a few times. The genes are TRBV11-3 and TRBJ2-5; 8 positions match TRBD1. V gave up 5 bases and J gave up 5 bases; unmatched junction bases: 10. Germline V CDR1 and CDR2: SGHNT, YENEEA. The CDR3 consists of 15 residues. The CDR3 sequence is CASSARTGSGETQYF. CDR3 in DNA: TGTGCCAGCAGCGCCCGGACAGGGAGCGGTGAGACCCAGTACTTC.

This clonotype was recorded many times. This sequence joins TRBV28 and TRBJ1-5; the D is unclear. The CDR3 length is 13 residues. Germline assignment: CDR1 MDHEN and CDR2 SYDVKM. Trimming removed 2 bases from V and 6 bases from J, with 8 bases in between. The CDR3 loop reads CASSLQASQPQHF. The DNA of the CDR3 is TGTGCCAGCAGTTTACAGGCTAGTCAGCCCCAGCATTTT.

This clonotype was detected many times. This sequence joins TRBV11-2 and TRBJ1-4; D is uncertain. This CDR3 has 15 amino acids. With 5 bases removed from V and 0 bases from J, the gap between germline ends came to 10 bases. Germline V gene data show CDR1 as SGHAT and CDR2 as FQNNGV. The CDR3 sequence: CASSRGDSTNEKLFF. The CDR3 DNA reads TGTGCCAGCAGCCGTGGGGATTCAACTAATGAAAAACTGTTTTTT. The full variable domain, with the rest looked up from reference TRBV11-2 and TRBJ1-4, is EAGVAQSPRYKIIEKRQSVAFWCNPISGHATLYWYQQILGQGPKLLIQFQNNGVVDDSQLPKDRFSAERLKGVDSTLKIQPAKLEDSAVYLCASSRGDSTNEKLFFGSGTQLSVL.

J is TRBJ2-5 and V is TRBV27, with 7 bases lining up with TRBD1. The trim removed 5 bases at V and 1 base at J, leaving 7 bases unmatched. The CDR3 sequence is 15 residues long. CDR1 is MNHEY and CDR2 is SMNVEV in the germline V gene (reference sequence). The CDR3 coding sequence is TGTGCCAGCAGTCTCAGACAGGGTCCCCAAGAGACCCAGTACTTC. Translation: CASSLRQGPQETQYF.

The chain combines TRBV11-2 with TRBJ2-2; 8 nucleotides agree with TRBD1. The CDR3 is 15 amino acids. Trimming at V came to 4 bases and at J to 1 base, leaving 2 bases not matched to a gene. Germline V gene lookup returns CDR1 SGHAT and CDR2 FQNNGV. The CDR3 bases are TGTGCCAGCAGCTGGGGGACAGGGAACACCGGGGAGCTGTTTTTT. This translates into CASSWGTGNTGELFF.

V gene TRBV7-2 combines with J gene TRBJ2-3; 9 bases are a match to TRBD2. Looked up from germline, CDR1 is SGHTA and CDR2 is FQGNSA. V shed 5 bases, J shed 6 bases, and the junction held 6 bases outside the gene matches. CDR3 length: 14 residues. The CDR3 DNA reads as TGTGCCAGCAGCCCTAGCGGGGCCCGGGATACGCAGTATTTT. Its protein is CASSPSGARDTQYF.

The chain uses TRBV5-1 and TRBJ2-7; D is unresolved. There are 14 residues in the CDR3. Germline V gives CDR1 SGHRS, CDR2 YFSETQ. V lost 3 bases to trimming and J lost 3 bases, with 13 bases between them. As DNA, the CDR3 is TGCGCCAGCAGCTCCACTTCAGAACTCTACGAGCAGTACTTC. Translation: CASSSTSELYEQYF.

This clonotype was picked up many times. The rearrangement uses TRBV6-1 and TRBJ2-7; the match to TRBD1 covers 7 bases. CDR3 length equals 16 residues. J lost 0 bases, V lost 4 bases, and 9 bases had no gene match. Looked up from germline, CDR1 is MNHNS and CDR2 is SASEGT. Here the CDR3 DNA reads TGTGCCAGCAGTGGTCGGACAGGCGCTTTCTCCTACGAGCAGTACTTC. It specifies CASSGRTGAFSYEQYF.

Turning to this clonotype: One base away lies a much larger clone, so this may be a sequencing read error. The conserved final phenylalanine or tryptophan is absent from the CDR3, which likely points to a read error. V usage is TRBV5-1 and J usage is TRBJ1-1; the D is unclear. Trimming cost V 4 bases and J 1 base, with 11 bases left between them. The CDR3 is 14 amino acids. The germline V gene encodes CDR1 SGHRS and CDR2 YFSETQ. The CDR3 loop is CASSLRLKNTEAFL. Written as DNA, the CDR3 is TGCGCCAGCAGCCTCAGGTTGAAGAACACTGAAGCTTTCCTT.

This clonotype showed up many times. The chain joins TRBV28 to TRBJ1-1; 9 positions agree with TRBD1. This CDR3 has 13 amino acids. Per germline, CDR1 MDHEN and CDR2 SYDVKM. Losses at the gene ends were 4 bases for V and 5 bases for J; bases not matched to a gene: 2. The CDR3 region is CASSSQGATEAFF. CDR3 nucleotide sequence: TGTGCCAGCAGTTCACAGGGGGCTACTGAAGCTTTCTTT.

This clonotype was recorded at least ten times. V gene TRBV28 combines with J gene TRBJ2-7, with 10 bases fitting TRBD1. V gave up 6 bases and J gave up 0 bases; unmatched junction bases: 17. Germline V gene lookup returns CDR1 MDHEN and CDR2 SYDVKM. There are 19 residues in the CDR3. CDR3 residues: CASSTGPGQGPLSSYEQYF. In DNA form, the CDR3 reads TGTGCCAGCAGCACCGGACCGGGACAGGGGCCCCTAAGCTCCTACGAGCAGTACTTC.